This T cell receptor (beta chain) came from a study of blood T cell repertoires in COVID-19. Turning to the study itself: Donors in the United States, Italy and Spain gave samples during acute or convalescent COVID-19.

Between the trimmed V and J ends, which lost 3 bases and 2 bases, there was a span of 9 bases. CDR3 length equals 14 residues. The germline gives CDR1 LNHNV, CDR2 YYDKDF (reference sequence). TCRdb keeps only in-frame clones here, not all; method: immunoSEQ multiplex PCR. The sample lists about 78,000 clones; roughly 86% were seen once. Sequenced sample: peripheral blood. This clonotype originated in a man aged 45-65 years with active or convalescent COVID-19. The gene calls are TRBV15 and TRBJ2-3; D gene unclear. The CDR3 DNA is TGTGCCACCAGCAGGCAGGTGAACACAGATACGCAGTATTTT. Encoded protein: CATSRQVNTDTQYF.